Below, 24 T cell receptor beta chains from the same sample are listed, as sequenced in a study of monozygotic twins with inflammatory bowel disease. TCRdb re-called the 5' RACE reads and catalogs CDR3 proteins one per entry, DNA excluded. The sample table sets out around 370,000 distinct CDR3 sequences. Sample: blood. The receptors shown here come from a human donor with ulcerative colitis or Crohn's disease, or a healthy co-twin of an affected twin (not recorded which).

This chain connects TRBV29-1 to TRBJ2-3. Germline V gene sequence: CDR1 SQVTM, CDR2 ANQGSEA. The CDR3 is 13 amino acids. CDR3 amino acids: CSVEFHKGDTQYF.

This chain links TRBV5-1 with TRBJ2-3. The CDR3 loop spans 15 amino acids. Looked up from germline, CDR1 is SGHRS and CDR2 is YFSETQ. The CDR3 here is CASSLVRSSTDTQYF.

The chain employs TRBV5-6 and TRBJ2-7; without DNA, the TCRdb call of TRBD1 cannot be checked. CDR1 SGHDT and CDR2 YYEEEE come from the germline V gene. This CDR3 spans 12 amino acids. CDR3: CASSSRDYEQYF.

The chain recombines TRBV12-3 or TRBV12-4 with TRBJ2-7; lacking DNA, the TRBD1 call made by TCRdb goes unchecked. This CDR3 spans 13 amino acids. The CDR3 reads CASSWGLGYEQYF.

The genes are TRBV7-3 and TRBJ2-7; there is no DNA to check the TCRdb D call of TRBD2. CDR3 size: 15 residues. In germline, CDR1 is SGHTA, CDR2 FQGTGA. The CDR3 sequence is CASSASGGTSYEQYF. Full variable domain (remainder filled in from reference TRBV7-3 and TRBJ2-7): GAGVSQTPSNKVTEKGKYVELRCDPISGHTALYWYRQSLGQGPEFLIYFQGTGAADDSGLPNDRFFAVRPEGSVSTLKIQRTERGDSAVYLCASSASGGTSYEQYFGPGTRLTVT.

The J gene is TRBJ2-1, the V gene TRBV5-1; checking the TCRdb D call of TRBD2 is not possible without DNA. This CDR3 comprises 13 residues. CDR1 is SGHRS and CDR2 is YFSETQ in the germline V gene. The CDR3 protein is CASSLGGFDEQFF.

The V call is TRBV7-2, the J call TRBJ1-5; TCRdb indicates TRBD1, and absent DNA this call remains unverified. The CDR3 spans 15 residues. Germline V CDR1 and CDR2: SGHTA, FQGNSA. The CDR3 region is CASSSPGSSGNPQHF.

V gene TRBV7-6 combines with J gene TRBJ2-7; TCRdb reports TRBD1, a call that lacks DNA to check it against. The CDR3 consists of 14 residues. Germline V lookup: CDR1 SGHVS, CDR2 FNYEAQ. The CDR3 sequence is CASSLAARGHEQYF.

The V and J genes are TRBV7-3 and TRBJ2-2; TCRdb reports TRBD1, a call that lacks DNA to check it against. Germline assignment: CDR1 SGHTA and CDR2 FQGTGA. The CDR3 has 17 amino acids. This CDR3 is CASSSYSGTGMTGELFF.

V usage is TRBV11-2 and J usage is TRBJ1-6; as DNA is missing, the TRBD1 call by TCRdb cannot be tested. Germline-derived CDR1 and CDR2 are SGHAT and FQNNGV. This CDR3 spans 16 amino acids. The CDR3: CASSFSDSTPGSPLHF. Full variable domain (missing parts from reference TRBV11-2 and TRBJ1-6): EAGVAQSPRYKIIEKRQSVAFWCNPISGHATLYWYQQILGQGPKLLIQFQNNGVVDDSQLPKDRFSAERLKGVDSTLKIQPAKLEDSAVYLCASSFSDSTPGSPLHFGNGTRLTVT.

The chain combines TRBV29-1 with TRBJ1-2; TCRdb proposes TRBD1, but this gene call is untestable without DNA. The CDR3 runs to 14 residues. CDR1 and CDR2 from the germline V gene are SQVTM and ANQGSEA. The CDR3 sequence is CSVEWDSFGYGYTF.

The chain links TRBV9 to TRBJ2-5; as DNA is missing, the TRBD2 call by TCRdb cannot be tested. There are 15 residues in the CDR3. Germline V gene sequence: CDR1 SGDLS, CDR2 YYNGEE. CDR3 region: CASSVGAGGDETQYF.

The V gene is TRBV19, the J gene TRBJ2-1; TCRdb picks TRBD2, but there is no DNA to check that call. This CDR3 has 17 residues. Looked up from germline, CDR1 is LNHDA and CDR2 is SQIVND (reference sequence). This CDR3 is CASSILSGGSIYNEQFF. The full variable domain, in which reference TRBV19 and TRBJ2-1 provide the parts outside the CDR3, is DGGITQSPKYLFRKEGQNVTLSCEQNLNHDAMYWYRQDPGQGLRLIYYSQIVNDFQKGDIAEGYSVSREKKESFPLTVTSAQKNPTAFYLCASSILSGGSIYNEQFFGPGTRLTVL.

The chain recombines TRBV24-1 with TRBJ2-7; TCRdb proposes TRBD2, but this gene call is untestable without DNA. The CDR3 is 15 amino acids. Germline values: CDR1 KGHDR, CDR2 SFDVKD. This CDR3 is CATSDYRTAGGEQYF.

V usage is TRBV7-2 and J usage is TRBJ2-7; TCRdb's D gene call, TRBD1, goes unchecked for lack of DNA. The CDR3 totals 15 residues. Germline V gives CDR1 SGHTA, CDR2 FQGNSA. CDR3 in amino acids: CASCGGVPITYEQYF.

This chain connects TRBV4-3 to TRBJ1-1; lacking DNA, the TRBD1 call made by TCRdb goes unchecked. Germline V gene sequence: CDR1 LGHNA, CDR2 YSLEER. CDR3 length: 15 residues. CDR3 protein: CASSPVDSFSTEAFF.

This chain uses TRBV20-1 with TRBJ1-1; there is no DNA to check the TCRdb D call of TRBD1. This CDR3 has 14 amino acids. The germline CDR1 and CDR2 sequences are DFQATT and SNEGSKA (reference sequence). The CDR3 sequence: CSAAIYDRVTEAFF.

The genes are TRBV4-2 and TRBJ2-1. This CDR3 region has 14 residues. Germline V CDR1 and CDR2: LGHNA, YNFKEQ. This chain's CDR3 is CASSRRLGSDEQFF.

The chain has TRBV20-1 and TRBJ1-6; absent DNA, TCRdb's TRBD1 call cannot be checked. This CDR3 comprises 14 residues. Germline V gene data show CDR1 as DFQATT and CDR2 as SNEGSKA (reference sequence). The CDR3 loop is CSARDRQGNSPLHF.

The chain joins TRBV7-6 to TRBJ2-5. The CDR3 is 14 residues long. Germline V gene lookup returns CDR1 SGHVS and CDR2 FNYEAQ. CDR3 amino acids: CASSLSQVQVSQYF.

V and J are TRBV2 and TRBJ2-1; TCRdb names TRBD1, which stays unverified in the absence of DNA. CDR1 is SNHLY, CDR2 FYNNEI, per germline. The CDR3 contains 16 residues. The CDR3 spells CASSEAVAGGLGAQFF.

V is TRBV6-2 or TRBV6-3 and J is TRBJ2-7; as DNA is missing, the TRBD1 call by TCRdb cannot be tested. The germline V gene has CDR1 MNHEY and CDR2 SVGEGT. This CDR3 spans 14 amino acids. The CDR3 region is CASEGGPSSYEQYF.

This rearrangement joins TRBV7-9 to TRBJ2-7; no DNA is available, so the TRBD1 call from TCRdb remains unchecked. This CDR3 spans 14 amino acids. Germline V gene lookup returns CDR1 SEHNR and CDR2 FQNEAQ (reference sequence). CDR3 protein: CASSLGRGAVEQYF.

V gene TRBV5-1 combines with J gene TRBJ2-2; TCRdb designates TRBD1, a call that cannot be tested without DNA. The CDR3 has 16 amino acids. Germline CDR1 SGHRS, CDR2 YFSETQ. The CDR3: CASSDRGELNTGELFF.